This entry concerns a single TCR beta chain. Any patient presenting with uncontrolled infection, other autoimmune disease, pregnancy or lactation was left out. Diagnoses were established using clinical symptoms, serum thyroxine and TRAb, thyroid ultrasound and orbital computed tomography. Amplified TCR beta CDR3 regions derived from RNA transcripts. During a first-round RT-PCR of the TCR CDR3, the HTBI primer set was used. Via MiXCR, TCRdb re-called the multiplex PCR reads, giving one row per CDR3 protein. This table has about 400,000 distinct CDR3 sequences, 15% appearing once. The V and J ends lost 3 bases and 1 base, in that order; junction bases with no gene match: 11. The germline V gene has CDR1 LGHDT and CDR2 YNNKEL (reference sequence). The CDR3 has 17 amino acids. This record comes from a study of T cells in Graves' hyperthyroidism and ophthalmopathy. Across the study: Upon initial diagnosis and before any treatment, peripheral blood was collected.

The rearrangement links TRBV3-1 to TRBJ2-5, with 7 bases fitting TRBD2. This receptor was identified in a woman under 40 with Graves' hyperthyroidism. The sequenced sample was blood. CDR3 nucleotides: TGTGCCAGCAGCCACCTGGGACTAAACTTCGGCCAAGAGACCCAGTACTTC. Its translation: CASSHLGLNFGQETQYF.